The 32 T cell receptor beta chains reported below all come from one sample, sequenced in a study of cytomegalovirus exposure and HLA in healthy donors. The method was immunoSEQ multiplex PCR; TCRdb's version includes in-frame clones alone and lacks a portion of them. Of 30,000 to 40,000 clones in the sample, around 93% are singletons; the top ten hold 3% to 3.5%. The sequencing input was PBMCs. The receptors stem from a man between 18 and 29 years old in good health and CMV-seronegative.

The chain couples TRBV6-5 to TRBJ1-5; TRBD1 matches at 7 bases. This CDR3 region has 15 residues. V lost 6 bases and J lost 2; bases outside the gene matches: 7. From germline, CDR1 is MNHEY and CDR2 SVGAGI. The CDR3 loop reads CASRTMGTGNQPQHF. CDR3 DNA: TGTGCCAGCAGAACTATGGGGACAGGCAATCAGCCCCAGCATTTT.

The CDR3 spells CASSLLGLAGGNEQYF. The CDR3 DNA reads as TGTGCCAGCAGCTTATTAGGACTAGCGGGGGGGAACGAGCAGTACTTC. The rearrangement links TRBV7-9 to TRBJ2-7, with 15 bases identical to TRBD2. CDR1 and CDR2 (germline): SEHNR, FQNEAQ (reference sequence). The J segment lost 5 bases and the V segment lost 2 bases, leaving 4 bases of the junction unmatched. CDR3 size: 16 residues.

This chain joins TRBV7-3 and TRBJ2-1; D not resolved. Looked up from germline, CDR1 is SGHTA and CDR2 is FQGTGA. V lost 4 bases and J 6 bases, leaving 10 bases between the germline ends. The CDR3 totals 13 residues. This CDR3 reads CASSSQVSNEQFF. CDR3 nucleotide sequence: TGTGCCAGCAGCTCCCAGGTTAGCAATGAGCAGTTCTTC.

The chain couples TRBV5-6 to TRBJ1-2; TRBD1 might be the D (6 bases). The CDR3 runs 12 residues. V was pared by 4 bases and J by 4 bases, with 8 bases between. Germline CDR1 is SGHDT and CDR2 is YYEEEE. CDR3 sequence: CASSPTGYGYTF. CDR3 DNA: TGTGCCAGCAGCCCGACAGGCTATGGCTACACCTTC.

The chain is built from TRBV14 and TRBJ1-2, with 7 bases identical to TRBD1. This CDR3 has 12 amino acids. The V and J ends lost 5 bases and 10 bases, in that order; junction bases with no gene match: 7. Germline lookup yields CDR1 SGHDN and CDR2 FVKESK. CDR3 bases: TGTGCCAGCAGCTATCAGGGGGACTTCTACACCTTC. It is translated as CASSYQGDFYTF.

The V gene is TRBV11-3, the J gene TRBJ2-1; 9 nucleotides line up with TRBD1. The CDR3 spans 13 residues. The V gene's germline CDR1 is SGHNT and CDR2 YENEEA. The CDR3 bases are TGTGCTAGCGGGCCCGGACAGGGGAATGAGCAGTTCTTC. Its translation: CASGPGQGNEQFF.

The chain's CDR3 is CASSLLLVGETDEQYF. Here the CDR3 DNA reads TGTGCCAGCAGCTTACTCTTGGTGGGCGAGACGGACGAGCAGTACTTC. The genes are TRBV13 and TRBJ2-7; no firm D call. V was cut by 2 bases and J by 5 bases, with 19 bases left in between. This CDR3 contains 16 residues. The V gene's germline CDR1 is PRHDT and CDR2 FYEKMQ (reference sequence).

The rearrangement links TRBV2 to TRBJ1-4, with D perhaps TRBD1 (6 bases). The V end was cut by 4 bases, the J end by 7 bases, with 10 bases between. The CDR3 has 13 residues. Germline CDR1 SNHLY, CDR2 FYNNEI. CDR3 loop: CASSGGLGEKLFF. CDR3 nucleotides: TGTGCCAGCAGTGGGGGGCTTGGTGAAAAACTGTTTTTT.

This rearrangement joins TRBV5-4 to TRBJ2-5; TRBD2 matches 12 bases. V trimming: 4 bases; J trimming: 2 bases; junction bases outside the gene matches: 6. The CDR3 contains 16 residues. Germline V gene sequence: CDR1 SGHNT, CDR2 YYREEE (reference sequence). CDR3 sequence: CASSPTSGRPQETQYF. In nucleotides, the CDR3 is TGTGCCAGCAGCCCGACTAGCGGGAGACCTCAAGAGACCCAGTACTTC.

The V gene is TRBV21-1, the J gene TRBJ2-3; the listed D gene, TRBD2, was not tested against the DNA. TRBV21-1 corresponds to a pseudogene. The CDR3 covers 17 residues. CDR3 in amino acids: CASSARLAGGLADTQYF. CDR3 DNA sequence: TGTGCCAGCAGCGCCCGACTAGCGGGAGGGCTGGCAGATACGCAGTATTTT.

This chain connects TRBV14 to TRBJ2-7; a possible D gene is TRBD2 (7 bases). Germline V gives CDR1 SGHDN, CDR2 FVKESK. Trimming shortened V by 1 base and J by 3 bases, and 13 bases separated the two germline ends. The CDR3 runs 15 residues. The CDR3, as DNA: TGTGCCAGCAGCCAAGGAGAGGGGGGGAACTACGAGCAGTACTTC. Encoded protein: CASSQGEGGNYEQYF.

The genes are TRBV29-1 and TRBJ2-2; tentative D call: TRBD2 (6 bases). The V and J ends lost 5 bases and 4 bases respectively, with 8 bases between them. This CDR3 comprises 12 residues. Germline-derived CDR1 and CDR2 are SQVTM and ANQGSEA. Here the CDR3 DNA reads TGCAGCGTTCTCGGGGGCACCGGGGAGCTGTTTTTT. As protein: CSVLGGTGELFF.

The chain is built from TRBV30 and TRBJ2-7; D is perhaps TRBD1 (6 bases). The V and J ends lost 3 bases and 7 bases respectively, with 13 bases between them. The CDR3 sequence is 12 residues long. The germline CDR1 and CDR2 sequences are GTSNPN and SVGIG (reference sequence). CDR3 coding DNA: TGTGCCTGGAGGGGACATTTTATAGAGCAGTACTTC. It yields the protein CAWRGHFIEQYF.

The chain joins TRBV5-4 to TRBJ1-1, with D unresolved. The CDR3 is made up of 14 amino acids. The V gene's germline CDR1 is SGHNT and CDR2 YYREEE (reference sequence). The germline V and J ends were trimmed by 0 bases and 4 bases, with 10 bases remaining between them. The CDR3 DNA reads as TGTGCCAGCAGCTTGGCGGCGGAGCCCACTGAAGCTTTCTTT. Amino acids: CASSLAAEPTEAFF.

The chain has TRBV28 and TRBJ1-2; maybe TRBD1 (5 bases). The germline V gene encodes CDR1 MDHEN and CDR2 SYDVKM. The CDR3 is 14 residues long. V lost 1 base, J lost 4 bases, and 10 bases lay in between. Here the CDR3 reads CASSLSDRSYGYTF. The CDR3 DNA is TGTGCCAGCAGTTTATCCGACAGATCCTATGGCTACACCTTC.

The chain uses TRBV28 and TRBJ2-7, with unresolved D. V lost 2 bases and J 1 base, leaving 6 bases between the germline ends. The CDR3 is 13 amino acids. Germline-derived CDR1 and CDR2 are MDHEN and SYDVKM. CDR3 sequence: CASSLEQSYEQYF. The CDR3 DNA reads as TGTGCCAGCAGTTTAGAACAGTCCTACGAGCAGTACTTC.

CDR3 in amino acids: CASSPPGVAGDSYEQYF. CDR3 nucleotides: TGTGCCAGCAGCCCCCCAGGGGTAGCGGGGGATTCCTACGAGCAGTACTTC. The chain uses TRBV5-4 and TRBJ2-7, with 9 bases lining up with TRBD2. This CDR3 contains 17 residues. The junction had 12 bases not matched to a gene; V was cut back by 4 bases and J by 1 base. The germline V gene has CDR1 SGHNT and CDR2 YYREEE (reference sequence). Full variable domain (rest looked up from reference TRBV5-4 and TRBJ2-7): ETGVTQSPTHLIKTRGQQVTLRCSSQSGHNTVSWYQQALGQGPQFIFQYYREEENGRGNFPPRFSGLQFPNYSSELNVNALELDDSALYLCASSPPGVAGDSYEQYFGPGTRLTVT.

The CDR3 DNA is TGTGCCAGCAGCTTGTTGGGACAGGTGAATGAAAAACTGTTTTTT. The encoded protein is CASSLLGQVNEKLFF. The chain uses TRBV5-4 and TRBJ1-4, with TRBD1 matching 8 bases. The CDR3 runs to 15 residues. Germline loops: CDR1 SGHNT, CDR2 YYREEE (reference sequence). V lost 1 base to trimming and J lost 5 bases; unmatched junction nucleotides: 4.

The chain carries TRBV18 and TRBJ1-1, with D tentatively TRBD1 (6 bases). The V gene lost 3 bases and the J gene lost 5 bases, with 22 bases spanning the gap. The CDR3 consists of 17 residues. Germline loops: CDR1 KGHSH, CDR2 LQKENI. This CDR3 reads CASSPKNSGAGATEAFF. In DNA form, the CDR3 reads TGTGCCAGCTCACCTAAAAACTCAGGGGCGGGGGCGACTGAAGCTTTCTTT.

This clone was counted a single time. The J gene is TRBJ1-5, the V gene TRBV28; no reliable D call. Germline CDR1 MDHEN, CDR2 SYDVKM. The CDR3 has 15 residues. Trimming removed 10 bases from V and 4 bases from J, with 20 bases in between. The CDR3 bases are TGTGCCACCACACCCAGCGGCGAAGGGAATCAGCCCCAGCATTTT. Its translation is CATTPSGEGNQPQHF.

The V and J genes are TRBV6-5 and TRBJ2-2; 7 positions agree with TRBD1. With V trimmed by 5 bases and J by 0 bases, 3 bases remained unmatched. The CDR3 loop spans 15 amino acids. The germline CDR1 and CDR2 sequences are MNHEY and SVGAGI. The CDR3 reads CASSPGTANTGELFF. DNA of the CDR3: TGTGCCAGCAGTCCCGGGACAGCGAACACCGGGGAGCTGTTTTTT.

This clone was seen only once. The chain combines TRBV7-2 with TRBJ2-5; 8 bases map to TRBD2. V shed 9 bases, J shed 7 bases, and the junction held 13 bases outside the gene matches. CDR3 length: 14 amino acids. The germline gives CDR1 SGHTA, CDR2 FQGNSA. The chain's CDR3 is CASQKRGGWGTQYF. The CDR3 nucleotides read TGTGCCAGTCAAAAACGGGGGGGGTGGGGGACCCAGTACTTC.

The V gene is TRBV13, the J gene TRBJ2-1, with 8 bases that match TRBD2. The CDR3 is made up of 16 amino acids. The germline CDR1 and CDR2 sequences are PRHDT and FYEKMQ (reference sequence). The junction had 5 bases not matched to a gene; V was cut back by 3 bases and J by 1 base. CDR3 residues: CASSLRGAFSYNEQFF. The CDR3 bases are TGTGCCAGCAGCTTGCGGGGGGCTTTTTCCTACAATGAGCAGTTCTTC. The whole variable domain, remainder taken from reference TRBV13 and TRBJ2-1, is AAGVIQSPRHLIKEKRETATLKCYPIPRHDTVYWYQQGPGQDPQFLISFYEKMQSDKGSIPDRFSAQQFSDYHSELNMSSLELGDSALYFCASSLRGAFSYNEQFFGPGTRLTVL.

The rearrangement uses TRBV11-3 and TRBJ2-1; 7 nucleotides match TRBD2. This CDR3 has 15 residues. CDR1 SGHNT and CDR2 YENEEA come from the germline V gene. The J segment lost 0 bases and the V segment lost 1 base, leaving 0 bases of the junction unmatched. The CDR3, as DNA: TGTGCCAGCAGCTTAGGCGGGAGCTCCTACAATGAGCAGTTCTTC. Protein: CASSLGGSSYNEQFF.

In this sample, this clone turned up once. The V gene is TRBV15, the J gene TRBJ1-4; 10 bases are a match to TRBD1. The germline gives CDR1 LNHNV, CDR2 YYDKDF (reference sequence). The ends lost 5 bases at V and 7 bases at J; junction bases unmatched: 4. CDR3 length: 14 residues. The CDR3 coding sequence is TGTGCCACCAGCTGGGACAGGGGTGTTGAAAAACTGTTTTTT. Translation gives CATSWDRGVEKLFF. The variable domain in full, completed from reference TRBV15 and TRBJ1-4, reads DAMVIQNPRYQVTQFGKPVTLSCSQTLNHNVMYWYQQKSSQAPKLLFHYYDKDFNNEADTPDNFQSRRPNTSFCFLDIRSPGLGDTAMYLCATSWDRGVEKLFFGSGTQLSVL.

This chain uses TRBV7-9 with TRBJ1-1; 9 bases map to TRBD1. CDR1 and CDR2 from the germline V gene are SEHNR and FQNEAQ (reference sequence). Trimming took 5 bases from V and 1 from J; bases not matched to a gene: 2. CDR3 length equals 14 residues. Here the CDR3 reads CASSPQGANTEAFF. The CDR3 region has the DNA TGTGCCAGCAGCCCACAGGGGGCGAACACTGAAGCTTTCTTT.

The genes are TRBV4-2 and TRBJ2-1; TRBD2 agrees at 10 bases. Germline V gene sequence: CDR1 LGHNA, CDR2 YNFKEQ. The length of the CDR3 is 20 residues. Trimming cost V 0 bases and J 4 bases; bases outside gene matches: 15. The DNA for the CDR3 is TGTGCCAGCAGCCAAGAGGGGCTAGCGGGAGAGGTGCGCGCGTACAATGAGCAGTTCTTC. This gives the protein CASSQEGLAGEVRAYNEQFF.

J is TRBJ1-5 and V is TRBV10-3; possibly TRBD1 for D (6 bases). CDR3 length: 15 residues. The germline V gene has CDR1 ENHRY and CDR2 SYGVKD. Trimming removed 3 bases at V and 7 bases at J, with 16 bases between. This chain's CDR3 is CAISEGGTVIQPQHF. The DNA for the CDR3 is TGTGCCATCAGTGAAGGGGGAACGGTCATCCAGCCCCAGCATTTT.

The chain recombines TRBV19 with TRBJ1-3; D ambiguous. This CDR3 is built from 14 residues. Germline-derived CDR1 and CDR2 are LNHDA and SQIVND (reference sequence). Trimming removed 10 bases at V and 0 bases at J, with 13 bases between. CDR3 nucleotide sequence: TGTGCCACCGCCCCCGGGATCTCTGGAAACACCATATATTTT. This codes for CATAPGISGNTIYF.

This sequence joins TRBV5-6 and TRBJ1-1, with D tentatively TRBD1 (6 bases). Trimming removed 0 bases at V and 11 bases at J, with 14 bases between. Germline V gene data show CDR1 as SGHDT and CDR2 as YYEEEE. This CDR3 has 13 amino acids. CDR3 protein: CASSLGAVRGAFF. Here the CDR3 DNA reads TGTGCCAGCAGCTTGGGGGCAGTAAGGGGGGCTTTCTTT.

This chain joins TRBV29-1 and TRBJ2-3; D gene unclear. This CDR3 spans 15 amino acids. Germline values: CDR1 SQVTM, CDR2 ANQGSEA. The germline V and J ends were trimmed by 6 bases and 0 bases, with 16 bases remaining between them. The CDR3 coding sequence is TGCAGCGTGAAACGACAACTGTCTAGCACAGATACGCAGTATTTT. Its protein is CSVKRQLSSTDTQYF.

This clone was seen just once. This chain joins TRBV6-5 and TRBJ1-2; TRBD1 matches 8 bases. Germline values: CDR1 MNHEY, CDR2 SVGAGI. The CDR3 covers 13 residues. After removal of 6 bases from V and 7 bases from J, the junction contained 7 bases not matched to a gene. The CDR3 coding sequence is TGTGCCAGCAGCAGGGGGCGCGAGGGTGGCTACACCTTC. This encodes CASSRGREGGYTF.